The count of the clone carrying this TCR beta chain is one. The V gene's germline CDR1 is SGDLS and CDR2 YYNGEE. Between the trimmed V and J ends, which lost 6 bases and 4 bases, there was a span of 8 bases. The CDR3 is 11 amino acids. Sequenced by immunoSEQ multiplex PCR; TCRdb stores in-frame clones only, minus some. This repertoire shows nearly 60,000 clones, more than 70% found once; its top ten account for around 3.5%. This record belongs to a study of identifying expanded T cells in peripheral blood. The sample consisted of blood. The sequence came from a person aged 18 to 75 in good health. This rearrangement joins TRBV9 to TRBJ2-7; a possible D gene is TRBD1 (5 bases). DNA for the CDR3: TGTGCCAGCACCAACAGGTACGAGCAGTACTTC. It encodes CASTNRYEQYF. Together with reference TRBV9 and TRBJ2-7, the CDR3 gives the full variable domain: DSGVTQTPKHLITATGQRVTLRCSPRSGDLSVYWYQQSLDQGLQFLIQYYNGEERAKGNILERFSAQQFPDLHSELNLSSLELGDSALYFCASTNRYEQYFGPGTRLTVT.